This TCR beta chain appears in the sequencing data of a study of post-analysis software for immune sequencing data. Study results and limitations: Patients showed TRBV5-6, TRBV5-1 and TRBV20-1 among roughly 5 TRBV segments more frequent than in controls. Analysis by F measure revealed that same-batch samples clustered strongly together.

The sample holds a few counts of this clonotype. What it binds is not known. TCR beta libraries were prepared from cDNA with unique molecular identifiers. In TCRdb, the PCR reads were re-called with MiXCR into one record per CDR3 protein. This table has some 700,000 distinct CDR3 sequences, roughly three fifths appearing once. This CDR3 comprises 14 residues. Trimming shortened V by 1 base and J by 4 bases, and 10 bases separated the two germline ends. The material sequenced was blood. The rearrangement uses TRBV12-3 or TRBV12-4 and TRBJ2-5; no reliable D call. The receptor's source is a girl aged 2-9 years with multiple sclerosis. In nucleotides, the CDR3 is TGTGCCAGCAGTTTAGACTCGTCGCCAGAGACCCAGTACTTC. This encodes CASSLDSSPETQYF.